This T cell receptor (beta chain) was recovered during a study of molecular identifiers for immune sequencing clone quantification. Worth noting for this clonotype: Its target is not known.

V lost 8 bases and J lost 3; bases outside the gene matches: 10. Germline V gene sequence: CDR1 SEHNR, CDR2 FQNEAQ (reference sequence). The CDR3 runs 16 residues. Listed TCR primers, together with previously described methods, were used for the bulk TCR libraries. Using its own MiXCR run on the PCR reads, TCRdb lists one record per CDR3 protein. Of about half a million distinct CDR3 sequences listed, around 25% are singletons. Study outcomes and limitations: Jurkat TCR RNA that was spiked in from one cell was reportedly detectable among one million naive cells.

Every naive CD8 library was made from between roughly 20,000 and 1,000,000 sorted cells with 10%, 30% or 50% RNA. Naive CD8 T cells were picked out by sorting for CD8+CD4-CCR7+CD45RA+. Sequenced sample: naive CD8+ T cells from blood, with Jurkat cell RNA spiked in. Subset here: FACS-sorted CD8+CD4-CCR7+CD45RA+ naive T cells. The TCR was taken from a human donor in good health. Some libraries in this study had Jurkat cell RNA spiked in. The V call is TRBV7-9, the J call TRBJ2-7; 13 bases line up with TRBD2. CDR3 sequence: CASGQGTSGTFYEQYF. Written as DNA, the CDR3 is TGTGCCAGCGGCCAAGGGACTAGCGGGACCTTCTACGAGCAGTACTTC.